Here is one T cell receptor beta chain with its context. These data are taken from a study of cytomegalovirus exposure and HLA in healthy donors. The method was immunoSEQ multiplex PCR; TCRdb's version includes in-frame clones alone and lacks a portion of them. The repertoire has under 150,000 clones, around 86% of them found once; the top ten carry less than 9%. Germline V CDR1 and CDR2: LNHDA, SQIVND (reference sequence). The CDR3 sequence is 14 residues long. V shed 11 bases, J shed 6 bases, and the junction held 10 bases outside the gene matches. While the first cohort had around 700 subjects, the donors belonged to the separate validation cohort of over a hundred subjects.

Sequencing used PBMCs. This sequence originates from a man aged 18 to 30 in good health and CMV-seropositive. The genes are TRBV19 and TRBJ1-6; 7 bases match TRBD1. CDR3 loop: CASHGGQPNSPLHF. The CDR3 bases are TGTGCCTCCCACGGGGGACAGCCTAATTCACCCCTCCACTTT. The whole variable domain, filled in from reference TRBV19 and TRBJ1-6, reads DGGITQSPKYLFRKEGQNVTLSCEQNLNHDAMYWYRQDPGQGLRLIYYSQIVNDFQKGDIAEGYSVSREKKESFPLTVTSAQKNPTAFYLCASHGGQPNSPLHFGNGTRLTVT.